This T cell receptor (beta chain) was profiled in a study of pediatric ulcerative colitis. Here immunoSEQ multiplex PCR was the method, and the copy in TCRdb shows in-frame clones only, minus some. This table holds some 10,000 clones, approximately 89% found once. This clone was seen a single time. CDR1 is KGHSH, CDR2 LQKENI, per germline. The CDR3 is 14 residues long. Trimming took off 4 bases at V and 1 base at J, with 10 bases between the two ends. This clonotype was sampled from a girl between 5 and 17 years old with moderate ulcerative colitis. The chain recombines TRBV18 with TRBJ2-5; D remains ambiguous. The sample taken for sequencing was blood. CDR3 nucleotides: TGTGCCAGCTCACAACCTATGTCCCAAGAGACCCAGTACTTC. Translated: CASSQPMSQETQYF.